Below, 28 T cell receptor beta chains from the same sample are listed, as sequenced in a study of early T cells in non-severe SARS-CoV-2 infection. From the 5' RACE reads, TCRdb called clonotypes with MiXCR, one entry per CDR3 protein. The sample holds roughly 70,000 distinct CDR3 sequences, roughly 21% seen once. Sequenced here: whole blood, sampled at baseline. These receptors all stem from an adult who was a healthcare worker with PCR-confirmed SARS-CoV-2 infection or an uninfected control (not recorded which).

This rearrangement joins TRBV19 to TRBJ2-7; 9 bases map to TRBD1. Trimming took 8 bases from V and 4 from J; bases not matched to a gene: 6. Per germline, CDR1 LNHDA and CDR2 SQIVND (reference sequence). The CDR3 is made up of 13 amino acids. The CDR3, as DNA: TGTGCCAGTGGCGACAGGGGGATGTACGAGCAGTACTTC. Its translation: CASGDRGMYEQYF.

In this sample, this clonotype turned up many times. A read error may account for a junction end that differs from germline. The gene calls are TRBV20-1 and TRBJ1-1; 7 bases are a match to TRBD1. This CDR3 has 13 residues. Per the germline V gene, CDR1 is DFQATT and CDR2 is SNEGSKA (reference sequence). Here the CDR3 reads CSARETGRIETFF. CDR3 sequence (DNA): TGCAGTGCTAGAGAGACAGGGCGAATTGAAACTTTCTTT.

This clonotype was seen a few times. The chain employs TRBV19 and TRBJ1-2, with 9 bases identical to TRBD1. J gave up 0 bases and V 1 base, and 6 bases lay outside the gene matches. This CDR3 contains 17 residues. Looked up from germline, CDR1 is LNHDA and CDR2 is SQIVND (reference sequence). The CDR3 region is CASSIAWTGEANYGYTF. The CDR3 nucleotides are TGTGCCAGTAGTATAGCTTGGACAGGGGAAGCTAACTATGGCTACACCTTC. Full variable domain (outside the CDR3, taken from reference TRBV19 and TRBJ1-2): DGGITQSPKYLFRKEGQNVTLSCEQNLNHDAMYWYRQDPGQGLRLIYYSQIVNDFQKGDIAEGYSVSREKKESFPLTVTSAQKNPTAFYLCASSIAWTGEANYGYTFGSGTRLTVV.

The CDR3 nucleotides read TGTGCCAGCAGCTCAAGGACAGGGGCAGTGCACGAGCAGTACTTC. Translation gives CASSSRTGAVHEQYF. J is TRBJ2-7 and V is TRBV7-8; 9 bases agree with TRBD1. The CDR3 totals 15 residues. Germline CDR1 and CDR2: SGHVS and FQNEAQ. J was trimmed by 5 bases and V by 4 bases; bases with no gene match: 9. The entire variable domain, with the rest obtained from reference TRBV7-8 and TRBJ2-7, is as follows: GAGVSQSPRYKVAKRGQDVALRCDPISGHVSLFWYQQALGQGPEFLTYFQNEAQLDKSGLPSDRFFAERPEGSVSTLKIQRTQQEDSAVYLCASSSRTGAVHEQYFGPGTRLTVT.

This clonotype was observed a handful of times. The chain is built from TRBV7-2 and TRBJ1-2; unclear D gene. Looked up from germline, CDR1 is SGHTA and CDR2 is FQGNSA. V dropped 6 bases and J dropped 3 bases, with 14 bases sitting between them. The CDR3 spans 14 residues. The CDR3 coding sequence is TGTGCCAGCAGTCCAAGCCGGGCCGACTATGGCTACACCTTC. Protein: CASSPSRADYGYTF. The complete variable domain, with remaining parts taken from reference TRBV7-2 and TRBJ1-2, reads GAGVSQSPSNKVTEKGKDVELRCDPISGHTALYWYRQSLGQGLEFLIYFQGNSAPDKSGLPSDRFSAERTGGSVSTLTIQRTQQEDSAVYLCASSPSRADYGYTFGSGTRLTVV.

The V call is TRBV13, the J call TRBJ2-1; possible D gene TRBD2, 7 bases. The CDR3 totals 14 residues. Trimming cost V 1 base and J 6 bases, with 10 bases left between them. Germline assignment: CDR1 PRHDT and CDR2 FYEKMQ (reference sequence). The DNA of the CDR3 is TGTGCCAGCAGCTTAGCGGGGGGCTCCAATGAGCAGTTCTTC. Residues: CASSLAGGSNEQFF. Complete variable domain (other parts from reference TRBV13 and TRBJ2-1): AAGVIQSPRHLIKEKRETATLKCYPIPRHDTVYWYQQGPGQDPQFLISFYEKMQSDKGSIPDRFSAQQFSDYHSELNMSSLELGDSALYFCASSLAGGSNEQFFGPGTRLTVL.

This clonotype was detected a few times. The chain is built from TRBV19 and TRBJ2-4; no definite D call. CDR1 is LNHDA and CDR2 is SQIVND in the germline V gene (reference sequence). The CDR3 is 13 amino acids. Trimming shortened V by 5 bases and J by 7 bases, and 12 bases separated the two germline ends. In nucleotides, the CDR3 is TGTGCCAGTAGTGCCCACTTCGGGAACATTCAGTACTTC. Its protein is CASSAHFGNIQYF.

CDR3 loop: CSARGPGRTDTQYF. In nucleotides, the CDR3 is TGCAGTGCTAGGGGACCGGGGCGGACAGATACGCAGTATTTT. The chain links TRBV20-1 to TRBJ2-3, with D possibly being TRBD1 or TRBD2 (5 bases each). CDR3 length: 14 amino acids. Trimming cost V 3 bases and J 3 bases, with 13 bases left between them. Germline CDR1 DFQATT, CDR2 SNEGSKA (reference sequence).

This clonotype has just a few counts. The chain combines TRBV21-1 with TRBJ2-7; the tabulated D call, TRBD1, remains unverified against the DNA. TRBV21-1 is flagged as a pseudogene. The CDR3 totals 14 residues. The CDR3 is CASGQGGPSYEQYF. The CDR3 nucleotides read TGTGCCAGCGGACAGGGGGGACCCTCCTACGAGCAGTACTTC.

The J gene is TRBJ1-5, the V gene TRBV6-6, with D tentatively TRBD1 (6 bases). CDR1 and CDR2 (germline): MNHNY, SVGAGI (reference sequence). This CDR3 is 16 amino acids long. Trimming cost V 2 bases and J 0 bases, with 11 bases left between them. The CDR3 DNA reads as TGTGCCAGCAGTTACAGGACAGACTATAGCAATCAGCCCCAGCATTTT. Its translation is CASSYRTDYSNQPQHF.

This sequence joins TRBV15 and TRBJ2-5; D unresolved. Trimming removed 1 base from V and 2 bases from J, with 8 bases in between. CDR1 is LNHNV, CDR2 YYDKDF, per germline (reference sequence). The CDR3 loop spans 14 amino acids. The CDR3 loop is CATSRVVGQETQYF. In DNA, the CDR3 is TGTGCCACCAGCAGAGTTGTCGGACAAGAGACCCAGTACTTC. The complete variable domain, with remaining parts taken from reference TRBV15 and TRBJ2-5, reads DAMVIQNPRYQVTQFGKPVTLSCSQTLNHNVMYWYQQKSSQAPKLLFHYYDKDFNNEADTPDNFQSRRPNTSFCFLDIRSPGLGDTAMYLCATSRVVGQETQYFGPGTRLLVL.

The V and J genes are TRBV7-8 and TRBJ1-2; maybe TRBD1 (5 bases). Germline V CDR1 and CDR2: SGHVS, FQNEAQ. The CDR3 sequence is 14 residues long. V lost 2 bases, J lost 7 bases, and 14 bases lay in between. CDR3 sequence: CASSLMGRVGGYTF. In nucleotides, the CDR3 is TGTGCCAGCAGCTTAATGGGCAGGGTCGGTGGCTACACCTTC.

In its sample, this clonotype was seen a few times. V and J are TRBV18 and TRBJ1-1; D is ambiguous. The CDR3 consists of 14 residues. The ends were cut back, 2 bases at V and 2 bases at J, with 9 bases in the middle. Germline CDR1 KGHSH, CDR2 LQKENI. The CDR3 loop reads CASSPGQANTEAFF. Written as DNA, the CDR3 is TGTGCCAGCTCACCAGGGCAGGCCAACACTGAAGCTTTCTTT.

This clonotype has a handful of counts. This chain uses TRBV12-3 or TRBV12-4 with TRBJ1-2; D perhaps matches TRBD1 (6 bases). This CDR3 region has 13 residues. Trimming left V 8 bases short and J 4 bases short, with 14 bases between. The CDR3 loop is CASGQTSGYGYTF. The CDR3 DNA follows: TGTGCCAGCGGACAGACGTCCGGCTATGGCTACACCTTC.

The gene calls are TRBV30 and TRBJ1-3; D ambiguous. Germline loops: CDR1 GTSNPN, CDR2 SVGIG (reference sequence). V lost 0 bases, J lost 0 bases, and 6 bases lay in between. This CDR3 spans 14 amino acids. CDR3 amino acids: CAWSVGISGNTIYF. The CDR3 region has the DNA TGTGCCTGGAGTGTAGGGATCTCTGGAAACACCATATATTTT. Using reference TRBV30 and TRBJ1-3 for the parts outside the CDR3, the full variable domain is SQTIHQWPATLVQPVGSPLSLECTVEGTSNPNLYWYRQAAGRGLQLLFYSVGIGQISSEVPQNLSASRPQDRQFILSSKKLLLSDSGFYLCAWSVGISGNTIYFGEGSWLTVV.

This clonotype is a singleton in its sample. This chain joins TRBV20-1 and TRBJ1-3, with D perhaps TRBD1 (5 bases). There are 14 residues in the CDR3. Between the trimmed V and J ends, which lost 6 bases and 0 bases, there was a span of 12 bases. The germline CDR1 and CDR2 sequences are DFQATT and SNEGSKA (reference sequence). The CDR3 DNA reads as TGCAGTGCAACCGGGGCCCGCTCTGGAAACACCATATATTTT. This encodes CSATGARSGNTIYF.

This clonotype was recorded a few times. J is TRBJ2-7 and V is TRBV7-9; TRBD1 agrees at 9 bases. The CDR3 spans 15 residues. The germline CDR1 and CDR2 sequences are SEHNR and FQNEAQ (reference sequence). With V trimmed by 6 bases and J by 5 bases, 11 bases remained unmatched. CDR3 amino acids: CASSYPGTGLHEQYF. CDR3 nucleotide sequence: TGTGCCAGCAGTTACCCAGGGACAGGGCTCCACGAGCAGTACTTC.

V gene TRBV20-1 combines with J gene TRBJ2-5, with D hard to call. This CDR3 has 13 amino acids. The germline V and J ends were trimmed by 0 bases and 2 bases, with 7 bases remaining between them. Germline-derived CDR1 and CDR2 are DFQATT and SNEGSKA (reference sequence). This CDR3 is CSARDQNQETQYF. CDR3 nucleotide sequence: TGCAGTGCTAGAGATCAAAATCAAGAGACCCAGTACTTC.

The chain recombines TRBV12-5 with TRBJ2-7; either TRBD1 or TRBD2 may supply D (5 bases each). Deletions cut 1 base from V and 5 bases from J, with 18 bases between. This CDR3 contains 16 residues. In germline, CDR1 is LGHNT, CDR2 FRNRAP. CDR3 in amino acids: CASGLGPLRGAHEQYF. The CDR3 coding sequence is TGTGCTAGTGGTTTGGGCCCGTTGAGAGGGGCTCACGAGCAGTACTTC. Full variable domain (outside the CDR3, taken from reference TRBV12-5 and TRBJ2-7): DARVTQTPRHKVTEMGQEVTMRCQPILGHNTVFWYRQTMMQGLELLAYFRNRAPLDDSGMPKDRFSAEMPDATLATLKIQPSEPRDSAVYFCASGLGPLRGAHEQYFGPGTRLTVT.

The CDR3 spells CASSYSNGDRISVYGYTF. The DNA for the CDR3 is TGTGCCAGCAGTTACTCGAATGGGGACAGGATCTCCGTCTATGGCTACACCTTC. The chain uses TRBV6-2 or TRBV6-3 and TRBJ1-2; 8 bases map to TRBD1. CDR1 is MNHEY, CDR2 SVGEGT, per germline. This CDR3 has 18 residues. The V gene end was trimmed by 0 bases and the J gene end by 4 bases; junction bases not matched to a gene: 13.

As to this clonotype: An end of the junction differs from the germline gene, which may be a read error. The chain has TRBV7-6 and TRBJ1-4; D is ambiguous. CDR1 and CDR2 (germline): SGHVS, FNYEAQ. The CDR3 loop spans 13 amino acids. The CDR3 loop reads CASSLAPSQDRVF. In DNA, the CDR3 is TGTGCCAGCAGCTTAGCACCATCCCAGGATCGGGTTTTT.

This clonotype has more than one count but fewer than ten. The chain's CDR3 is CAWSRDSSYEQYF. The CDR3 coding sequence is TGTGCCTGGAGCCGGGACAGCTCCTACGAGCAGTACTTC. V usage is TRBV30 and J usage is TRBJ2-7, with 7 bases matching TRBD1. The CDR3 is made up of 13 amino acids. J was trimmed by 0 bases and V by 3 bases; bases with no gene match: 2. Germline V CDR1 and CDR2: GTSNPN, SVGIG (reference sequence).

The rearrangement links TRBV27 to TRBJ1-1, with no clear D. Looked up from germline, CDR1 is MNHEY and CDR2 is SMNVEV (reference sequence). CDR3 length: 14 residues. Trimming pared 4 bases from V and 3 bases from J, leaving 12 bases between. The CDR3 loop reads CASSSRQDHTEAFF. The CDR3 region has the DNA TGTGCCAGCAGTTCTCGGCAGGACCACACTGAAGCTTTCTTT.

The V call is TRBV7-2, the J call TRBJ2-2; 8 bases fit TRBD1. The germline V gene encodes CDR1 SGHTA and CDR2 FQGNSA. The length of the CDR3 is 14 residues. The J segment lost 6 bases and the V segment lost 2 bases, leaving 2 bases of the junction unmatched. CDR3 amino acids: CASSLQGAPGELFF. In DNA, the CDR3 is TGTGCCAGCAGCTTACAGGGGGCCCCCGGGGAGCTGTTTTTT.

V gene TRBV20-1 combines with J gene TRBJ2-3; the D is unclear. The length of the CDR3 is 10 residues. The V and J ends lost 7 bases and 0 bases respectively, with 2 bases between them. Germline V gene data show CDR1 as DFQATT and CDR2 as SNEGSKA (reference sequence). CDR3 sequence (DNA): TGCAGTGTTAGCACAGATACGCAGTATTTT. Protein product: CSVSTDTQYF.

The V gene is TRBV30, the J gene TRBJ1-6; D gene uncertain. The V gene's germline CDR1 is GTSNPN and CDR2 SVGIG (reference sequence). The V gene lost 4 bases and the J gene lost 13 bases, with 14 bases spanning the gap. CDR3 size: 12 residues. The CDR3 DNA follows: TGTGCCTGGAACGGGCGCGATGGCCCCCTCCACTTT. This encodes CAWNGRDGPLHF.

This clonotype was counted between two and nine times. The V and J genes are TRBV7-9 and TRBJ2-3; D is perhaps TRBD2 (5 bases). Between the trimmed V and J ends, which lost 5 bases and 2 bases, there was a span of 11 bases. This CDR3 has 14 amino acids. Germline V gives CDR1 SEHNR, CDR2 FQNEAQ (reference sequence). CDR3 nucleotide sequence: TGTGCCAGCAGCCGGGATTCCCACACAGATACGCAGTATTTT. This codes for CASSRDSHTDTQYF.

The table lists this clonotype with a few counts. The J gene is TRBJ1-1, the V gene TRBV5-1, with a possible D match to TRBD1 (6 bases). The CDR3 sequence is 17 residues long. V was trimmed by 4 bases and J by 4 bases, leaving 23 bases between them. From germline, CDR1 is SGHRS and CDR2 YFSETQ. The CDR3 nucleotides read TGCGCCAGCAGCGCTGGACAGTCAGGCGGGGGCGGCACTGAAGCTTTCTTT. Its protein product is CASSAGQSGGGGTEAFF. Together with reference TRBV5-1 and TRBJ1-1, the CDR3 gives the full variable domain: KAGVTQTPRYLIKTRGQQVTLSCSPISGHRSVSWYQQTPGQGLQFLFEYFSETQRNKGNFPGRFSGRQFSNSRSEMNVSTLELGDSALYLCASSAGQSGGGGTEAFFGQGTRLTVV.